This record concerns one T cell receptor beta chain sequence. The antigen is not known. The sample comes from a study of shared clonotypes between healthy human individuals. General study points: Sequencing depth was a factor that was expected to affect clonotype sharing among donors.

Repertoires were generated with immunoSEQ multiplex PCR, while TCRdb's copy carries only in-frame clones and drops some. The sample has fewer than 650,000 clones; roughly 79% are singletons. This CDR3 region has 14 residues. The ends were cut back, 3 bases at V and 1 base at J, with 8 bases in the middle. Germline CDR1 is SGDLS and CDR2 is YYNGEE. Sequences were obtained from PBMCs. The chain joins TRBV9 to TRBJ2-1; D unclear. The origin of this receptor is a middle-aged woman in good health. Some clones in this sample may be carry-over from other donors' samples. This CDR3 reads CASSGRSSYNEQFF. In nucleotides, the CDR3 is TGTGCCAGCAGCGGACGATCGTCCTACAATGAGCAGTTCTTC. Full variable domain (missing parts from reference TRBV9 and TRBJ2-1): DSGVTQTPKHLITATGQRVTLRCSPRSGDLSVYWYQQSLDQGLQFLIQYYNGEERAKGNILERFSAQQFPDLHSELNLSSLELGDSALYFCASSGRSSYNEQFFGPGTRLTVL.